This TCR beta chain was identified during a study of blood T cell repertoires in COVID-19. Looking at the study overall: Both acute and convalescent COVID-19 samples were obtained from the United States, Italy and Spain. PBMCs, B-cell-depleted T cells, or T cells were the source of the cDNA or gDNA that made up the material.

Under the authors' procedure: Nucleated cell number was recorded as an estimate derived from reference gene primer amplification. Using immunoSEQ multiplex PCR, the repertoire was profiled, and TCRdb retains in-frame clones only, with some absent. Clonal size and the V and J genes are those of that table, whereas D and trimming came from the DNA. The sample contains 200,000 to 250,000 clones, roughly 80% of which appear only once. This CDR3 is 15 amino acids long. CDR1 and CDR2 (germline): KGHSY, FQNENV. With 2 bases removed from V and 1 base from J, the gap between germline ends came to 9 bases. The sequenced sample was peripheral blood. This TCR derives from a woman older than 75 with COVID-19, enrolled during active disease. The chain uses TRBV16 and TRBJ1-5; D may be TRBD1 (5 bases). The CDR3 DNA is TGTGCCAGCAGCCAAGGGGGGTCAAGCAATCAGCCCCAGCATTTT. This translates into CASSQGGSSNQPQHF.